A single sample gave rise to the 26 T cell receptor beta chains below, sequenced in a study of T cells and Merkel cell carcinoma outcomes. TCRdb's copy holds only in-frame clones and misses some; the assay was immunoSEQ multiplex PCR. The data contain more than 1,500 clones, about 90% of them seen just once; the ten biggest clones take up 4% to 4.5%. The sequencing sample was made of tumor tissue from Merkel cell carcinoma. All receptors come from a human donor with Merkel cell carcinoma.

As to this clone: One junction end does not reproduce the germline sequence, and a read error may be involved. V gene TRBV5-8 combines with J gene TRBJ2-5; TRBD2 aligns across 8 bases. The germline gives CDR1 SGHTS, CDR2 YDEGEE. This CDR3 region has 13 residues. The CDR3 DNA is TGTGCTAGCAGCTATAGCGGGGCTGAGACCCAGTACTTC. Encoded protein: CASSYSGAETQYF.

The chain carries TRBV7-2 and TRBJ2-7, with 8 bases identical to TRBD1. This CDR3 comprises 13 residues. Germline V gene sequence: CDR1 SGHTA, CDR2 FQGNSA. With 3 bases clipped from V and 3 bases from J, the junction kept 1 base outside the gene matches. The DNA of the CDR3 is TGTGCCAGCAGCTTCAGGGGGCTCTACGAGCAGTACTTC. Translating it yields CASSFRGLYEQYF. The full variable domain, completed using reference TRBV7-2 and TRBJ2-7, is GAGVSQSPSNKVTEKGKDVELRCDPISGHTALYWYRQSLGQGLEFLIYFQGNSAPDKSGLPSDRFSAERTGGSVSTLTIQRTQQEDSAVYLCASSFRGLYEQYFGPGTRLTVT.

The V gene is TRBV18, the J gene TRBJ1-4; 7 bases match TRBD1. This CDR3 has 15 amino acids. Germline V gives CDR1 KGHSH, CDR2 LQKENI. The junction had 4 bases not matched to a gene; V was cut back by 3 bases and J by 3 bases. This CDR3 is CASSPRTGANEKLFF. CDR3 bases: TGTGCCAGCTCACCTCGCACAGGGGCTAATGAAAAACTGTTTTTT. Full variable domain (rest looked up from reference TRBV18 and TRBJ1-4): NAGVMQNPRHLVRRRGQEARLRCSPMKGHSHVYWYRQLPEEGLKFMVYLQKENIIDESGMPKERFSAEFPKEGPSILRIQQVVRGDSAAYFCASSPRTGANEKLFFGSGTQLSVL.

On this clone: The germline gene is not matched at one end of the junction; a read error may be the cause. The DNA of the CDR3 is TGTGCCAGCAGCCCAGGGGGCGCGGGCAATCAACCCCAGCATTTT. Amino acid sequence: CASSPGGAGNQPQHF. V is TRBV25-1 and J is TRBJ1-5; 8 nucleotides agree with TRBD1. CDR1 and CDR2 (germline): MGHDK, SYGVNS. This CDR3 is 15 amino acids long.

The J gene is TRBJ2-1, the V gene TRBV9; TRBD1 aligns across 8 bases. CDR1 is SGDLS and CDR2 is YYNGEE in the germline V gene. The CDR3 consists of 15 residues. J lost 2 bases, V lost 3 bases, and 4 bases had no gene match. As DNA, the CDR3 is TGTGCCAGCAGCGCCGAGGGACAGGCCTACAATGAGCAGTTCTTC. Its translation is CASSAEGQAYNEQFF.

A remark on this clone: This sample includes further DNA sequences coding for the same CDR3. DNA for the CDR3: TGCGCCAGCAGCCAAGATCTGGGACAGAGAAAATACGAGCAGTACTTC. As protein: CASSQDLGQRKYEQYF. The chain recombines TRBV4-3 with TRBJ2-7, with 7 bases aligning to TRBD1. Germline-derived CDR1 and CDR2 are LGHNA and YSLEER. The CDR3 is made up of 16 amino acids. J was trimmed by 4 bases and V by 0 bases; bases with no gene match: 9.

V usage is TRBV19 and J usage is TRBJ2-5, with TRBD2 matching 15 bases. Germline CDR1 reads LNHDA; CDR2 reads SQIVND (reference sequence). The CDR3 has 16 residues. The trim removed 4 bases at V and 5 bases at J, leaving 5 bases unmatched. The CDR3 DNA reads as TGTGCCAGTAGTAGGACTAGCGGGGGGGCAGGGGAGACCCAGTACTTC. This translates into CASSRTSGGAGETQYF.

V is TRBV7-8 and J is TRBJ1-4; D is perhaps TRBD1 (6 bases). The CDR3 contains 13 residues. Per the germline V gene, CDR1 is SGHVS and CDR2 is FQNEAQ. V was pared by 5 bases and J by 6 bases, with 10 bases between. Here the CDR3 DNA reads TGTGCCAGCAGCACCTGGACAGATGAAAAACTGTTTTTT. Protein sequence: CASSTWTDEKLFF.

The chain carries TRBV11-2 and TRBJ2-1, with TRBD2 matching 10 bases. The germline CDR1 and CDR2 sequences are SGHAT and FQNNGV. The CDR3 covers 15 residues. Trimming removed 6 bases from V and 2 bases from J; junction bases left unmatched: 4. The CDR3 DNA reads as TGTGCCAGCAGTCTTACTAGCGGGGCCTACAATGAGCAGTTCTTC. Encoded protein: CASSLTSGAYNEQFF.

As concerns this clone: At one end the junction does not follow the germline gene, possibly because of a read error. J is TRBJ2-7 and V is TRBV18, with 11 bases aligning to TRBD2. Per germline, CDR1 KGHSH and CDR2 LQKENI. CDR3 length equals 18 residues. The CDR3 DNA follows: TGTACCAGCTCACCACCCCTAGCGGGGGGATTTTTGTCGGTGAAGCAGTACTTC. This codes for CTSSPPLAGGFLSVKQYF.

This clone is a singleton in its sample. The chain links TRBV14 to TRBJ1-6; maybe TRBD1 (5 bases). The length of the CDR3 is 15 residues. Looked up from germline, CDR1 is SGHDN and CDR2 is FVKESK. V was clipped by 6 bases and J by 6 bases, with 15 bases between them. The CDR3 DNA sequence: TGTGCCAGCAGGGATGCCGGGGGAAGTAATTCACCCCTCCACTTT. Translation: CASRDAGGSNSPLHF.

The J gene is TRBJ2-1, the V gene TRBV5-8; weak D call: TRBD1 (5 bases). The V gene's germline CDR1 is SGHTS and CDR2 YDEGEE. This CDR3 spans 13 amino acids. The V end was cut by 2 bases, the J end by 9 bases, with 12 bases between. The CDR3 loop is CASSFTGGSEQFF. CDR3 DNA: TGTGCCAGCAGCTTTACAGGTGGCAGTGAGCAGTTCTTC. The variable domain in full, completed from reference TRBV5-8 and TRBJ2-1, reads EAGVTQSPTHLIKTRGQQATLRCSPISGHTSVYWYQQALGLGLQFLLWYDEGEERNRGNFPPRFSGRQFPNYSSELNVNALELEDSALYLCASSFTGGSEQFFGPGTRLTVL.

Only a few counts were recorded for this clone. V and J are TRBV7-2 and TRBJ1-2, with unresolved D. V lost 6 bases and J lost 0, with 11 bases in between. In germline, CDR1 is SGHTA, CDR2 FQGNSA. The length of the CDR3 is 14 residues. CDR3 nucleotide sequence: TGTGCCAGCAGTCTAGAGGATGCTAACTATGGCTACACCTTC. Protein: CASSLEDANYGYTF.

With regard to this clone: The identical CDR3 is also encoded by other nucleotide sequences in the sample. This chain joins TRBV19 and TRBJ2-1; D remains ambiguous. The length of the CDR3 is 15 residues. Trimming cost V 1 base and J 10 bases, with 17 bases left between them. Germline V gene data show CDR1 as LNHDA and CDR2 as SQIVND (reference sequence). The CDR3 reads CASSIAGLGLKEQFF. CDR3 in DNA: TGTGCCAGTAGTATAGCCGGATTAGGGTTGAAGGAGCAGTTCTTC.

The CDR3 DNA follows: TGTGCCAGCAGCAGGGGTGGGAGGAGTGAAAAACTGTTTTTT. Its translation: CASSRGGRSEKLFF. The rearrangement links TRBV11-2 to TRBJ1-4; possible D gene TRBD1, 5 bases. V gave up 5 bases and J gave up 7 bases, with 14 bases separating them. The CDR3 spans 14 residues. Germline CDR1 and CDR2: SGHAT and FQNNGV.

V usage is TRBV5-4 and J usage is TRBJ2-5; 11 bases line up with TRBD2. V lost 4 bases and J lost 5; bases outside the gene matches: 10. This CDR3 spans 16 amino acids. Germline CDR1 reads SGHNT; CDR2 reads YYREEE (reference sequence). The CDR3 nucleotides are TGTGCCAGCAGCACCAATAGCGGGGGGGCCCGGGAGACCCAGTACTTC. Its protein product is CASSTNSGGARETQYF.

This chain links TRBV4-3 with TRBJ2-4; no clear D. V dropped 1 base and J dropped 6 bases, with 10 bases sitting between them. Germline V lookup: CDR1 LGHNA, CDR2 YSLEER. The CDR3 has 14 amino acids. The CDR3 reads CASSQGSHSNIQYF. The DNA for the CDR3 is TGCGCCAGCAGCCAAGGCAGCCATTCAAACATTCAGTACTTC.

The genes are TRBV7-8 and TRBJ1-6, with no clear D. The V end lost 1 base, the J end lost 5 bases, and 9 bases lay between the germline ends. CDR1 and CDR2 (germline): SGHVS, FQNEAQ. The CDR3 is 15 residues long. DNA of the CDR3: TGTGCCAGCAGCTTAGATCCGGGTGATAATTCACCCCTCCACTTT. This codes for CASSLDPGDNSPLHF.

V is TRBV5-4 and J is TRBJ2-2; D not resolved. CDR1 is SGHNT, CDR2 YYREEE, per germline (reference sequence). V shed 0 bases and J shed 7 bases, with 10 bases lying between them. The CDR3 is 14 amino acids. Here the CDR3 DNA reads TGTGCCAGCAGCTTGGGCGGTTACGGCGGGGAGCTGTTTTTT. Translated: CASSLGGYGGELFF.

This clone was seen a few times. The gene calls are TRBV6-6 and TRBJ1-1; D call uncertain. Trimming left V 2 bases short and J 4 bases short, with 5 bases between. Germline V gene sequence: CDR1 MNHNY, CDR2 SVGAGI (reference sequence). The length of the CDR3 is 12 residues. For the CDR3, the DNA is TGTGCCAGCAGTTACAGCGCCACTGAAGCTTTCTTT. Residues: CASSYSATEAFF.

A note on this clone: An end of the junction differs from the germline gene, which may be a read error. The chain recombines TRBV6-1 with TRBJ2-4; D perhaps matches TRBD1 (7 bases). Germline CDR1 is MNHNS and CDR2 is SASEGT. There are 15 residues in the CDR3. CDR3 sequence reads: CASTGGQKAKNIQYF. As DNA, the CDR3 is TGTGCTAGCACCGGGGGACAGAAAGCCAAAAACATTCAGTACTTC.

This clone was found a few times. The chain employs TRBV13 and TRBJ1-2, with D hard to call. Trimming left V 5 bases short and J 5 bases short, with 9 bases between. Germline V gives CDR1 PRHDT, CDR2 FYEKMQ (reference sequence). The CDR3 has 12 amino acids. The CDR3 bases are TGTGCCAGCAGCGCCACGGTTTATGGCTACACCTTC. It translates to CASSATVYGYTF.

The chain joins TRBV7-3 to TRBJ2-7; D unresolved. The germline V and J ends were trimmed by 2 bases and 6 bases, with 2 bases remaining between them. This CDR3 has 10 amino acids. CDR1 is SGHTA, CDR2 FQGTGA, per germline. CDR3 coding DNA: TGTGCCAGCAGCTTACGCGAGCAGTACTTC. The encoded protein is CASSLREQYF.

This clone was recorded once. This chain uses TRBV11-2 with TRBJ2-7; 11 nucleotides line up with TRBD1. The trim removed 5 bases at V and 8 bases at J, leaving 5 bases unmatched. Germline values: CDR1 SGHAT, CDR2 FQNNGV. This CDR3 spans 13 amino acids. The CDR3 protein is CASSTGQGGQQYF. The CDR3 coding sequence is TGTGCCAGCAGCACGGGACAGGGGGGCCAGCAGTACTTC.

In its sample, this clone was seen once. The V gene is TRBV6-6, the J gene TRBJ1-5; a possible D gene is TRBD1 (6 bases). There are 14 residues in the CDR3. V shed 5 bases and J shed 1 base, with 9 bases lying between them. Germline V gives CDR1 MNHNY, CDR2 SVGAGI (reference sequence). The CDR3 DNA follows: TGTGCCAGCAGTCCAAGGGGGAGCAATCAGCCCCAGCATTTT. Amino acids: CASSPRGSNQPQHF.

The chain carries TRBV27 and TRBJ2-7, with D uncertain. The CDR3 is 14 amino acids. With 0 bases removed from V and 6 bases from J, the gap between germline ends came to 12 bases. Germline-derived CDR1 and CDR2 are MNHEY and SMNVEV (reference sequence). The CDR3 DNA is TGTGCCAGCAGTTTATCCTACTCGGTGGGCGAGCAGTACTTC. Amino acid sequence: CASSLSYSVGEQYF.